This T cell receptor beta chain was sequenced for a study of vaccination effects on CD4 cells after COVID-19. In the study overall: A median of 72 days separated the second dose and sampling.

Subsequent to 10 days of culture, CD4+ T cells were isolated. Infection dated between March and December 2020, before the Alpha, Beta and Delta variants reached the United States. The participants, recipients of two vaccine doses, got either BNT162b2 or mRNA-1273. As regards this clone: The antigen remains undetermined.

Germline V gives CDR1 SGHNT, CDR2 YYREEE (reference sequence). V shed 5 bases, J shed 0 bases, and the junction held 4 bases outside the gene matches. The CDR3 is 14 residues long. Findings of the study overall: Clones that were induced by infection or by vaccine showed marked contraction late after vaccination.

Libraries were prepared by immunoSEQ multiplex PCR; TCRdb keeps only in-frame clonotypes and omits some of them. The sample holds 30,000 to 35,000 clones, roughly 75% seen once. This clonotype originated in a human donor who had a prior SARS-CoV-2 infection. The sample consisted of CD4+ T cells from PBMCs cultured without peptide, taken after COVID-19 vaccination. J is TRBJ2-7 and V is TRBV5-4; 8 bases are shared with TRBD1. CDR3 amino acids: CASRSDRDSYEQYF. The CDR3 region has the DNA TGTGCCAGCAGATCGGACAGGGACTCCTACGAGCAGTACTTC.